This T cell receptor beta chain is drawn from a study of T cells expressing NK-cell markers. Each CDR3 protein gets one entry in TCRdb, which reprocessed the 5' RACE reads and gives no DNA. The listing records approximately 420,000 distinct CDR3 sequences. This CDR3 is built from 13 residues. Germline assignment: CDR1 DFQATT and CDR2 SNEGSKA (reference sequence). This chain connects TRBV20-1 to TRBJ2-2; no DNA is available, so the TRBD2 call from TCRdb remains unchecked. This clonotype was obtained from a woman in her forties or fifties in good health. Sequenced: blood T cells: a sorted CD56 or NKG2C T cell subset, CD4+ or CD8+ T cells, or bulk PBMC T cells (not recorded which). The CDR3: CSGEREFTGELFF.